One and the same sample provided the 15 T cell receptor beta chains below, sequenced in a study of T cell repertoires in cytomegalovirus infection. No cognate antigen is known for these TCRs. TCRdb reanalysed the reads using MiXCR and keeps one entry per CDR3 protein. The sample lists about 920,000 distinct CDR3 sequences; roughly 30% were seen once. The material was cultured CD8+ T cells from PBMCs, obtained from culture after CMV antigen stimulation. All receptors come from a human donor in good health (CMV status not recorded). Some clones in this sample may be carry-over from other donors' samples.

The gene calls are TRBV11-1 and TRBJ2-7, with a possible D match to TRBD2 (5 bases). Germline V gives CDR1 SGHAT, CDR2 FQDESV (reference sequence). CDR3 length: 13 residues. Trimming took off 5 bases at V and 2 bases at J, with 10 bases between the two ends. The CDR3 DNA reads TGTGCCAGCAGCGAGAGGGTCGCCTACGAGCAGTACGTC. Translating gives CASSERVAYEQYV.

J is TRBJ2-2 and V is TRBV10-3; unclear D gene. This CDR3 spans 11 amino acids. The V gene's germline CDR1 is ENHRY and CDR2 SYGVKD. V was shortened by 3 bases and J by 10 bases, with 6 bases between the two germline ends. CDR3 sequence reads: CAISDDAELFF. For the CDR3, the DNA is TGTGCCATCAGTGATGACGCGGAGCTGTTTTTT.

This clonotype turned up a few times. The genes are TRBV7-9 and TRBJ2-7; D might be TRBD1 (5 bases). The germline V and J ends were trimmed by 2 bases and 4 bases, with 15 bases remaining between them. CDR3 length equals 15 residues. CDR1 is SEHNR, CDR2 FQNEAQ, per germline (reference sequence). CDR3 in DNA: TGTGCCAGCAGCTTAAGATTTACAGGAGTATACGAGCAGTACTTC. Protein: CASSLRFTGVYEQYF.

The sample holds a few counts of this clonotype. The chain links TRBV27 to TRBJ1-2; 7 nucleotides align to TRBD1. This CDR3 spans 13 amino acids. The ends lost 5 bases at V and 8 bases at J; junction bases unmatched: 8. Germline values: CDR1 MNHEY, CDR2 SMNVEV (reference sequence). The CDR3 here is CASSPQGGWGYTF. CDR3 nucleotide sequence: TGTGCCAGCAGTCCACAAGGGGGCTGGGGCTACACCTTC.

The chain couples TRBV7-9 to TRBJ2-7, with 9 bases that match TRBD1. The CDR3 runs 15 residues. Trimming took 8 bases from V and 2 from J; bases not matched to a gene: 10. Germline V gene sequence: CDR1 SEHNR, CDR2 FQNEAQ (reference sequence). The CDR3 sequence is CASWAAGTGPYEQYF. In DNA form, the CDR3 reads TGTGCCAGCTGGGCCGCCGGGACAGGGCCCTACGAGCAGTACTTC.

The V and J genes are TRBV5-5 and TRBJ1-2; D remains unclear. Germline values: CDR1 SGHKS, CDR2 YYEKEE (reference sequence). V was shortened by 0 bases and J by 0 bases, with 12 bases between the two germline ends. This CDR3 comprises 16 residues. CDR3 nucleotide sequence: TGTGCCAGCAGCTTGGCCGGGGTAGACCCTAACTATGGCTACACCTTC. Translating it yields CASSLAGVDPNYGYTF.

This clonotype was seen many times. The rearrangement links TRBV7-8 to TRBJ2-7; D uncertain. The CDR3 spans 14 residues. Germline V gene lookup returns CDR1 SGHVS and CDR2 FQNEAQ. Between the trimmed V and J ends, which lost 0 bases and 2 bases, there was a span of 8 bases. CDR3 in amino acids: CASSLAGITYEQYF. CDR3 nucleotide sequence: TGTGCCAGCAGCTTAGCAGGGATTACCTACGAGCAGTACTTC. Supplemented by reference TRBV7-8 and TRBJ2-7, the full variable domain reads GAGVSQSPRYKVAKRGQDVALRCDPISGHVSLFWYQQALGQGPEFLTYFQNEAQLDKSGLPSDRFFAERPEGSVSTLKIQRTQQEDSAVYLCASSLAGITYEQYFGPGTRLTVT.

This clonotype was observed a handful of times. V is TRBV6-5 and J is TRBJ1-3; 7 bases align to TRBD1. Germline assignment: CDR1 MNHEY and CDR2 SVGAGI. CDR3 size: 15 residues. The V and J ends lost 4 bases and 4 bases, in that order; junction bases with no gene match: 7. CDR3 coding DNA: TGTGCCAGCAGTTCCCCCGGGGACAGAGGAAACACCATATATTTT. Translating it yields CASSSPGDRGNTIYF.

A few counts support this clonotype. The chain has TRBV5-5 and TRBJ1-1, with 10 bases identical to TRBD1. CDR3 length: 16 amino acids. Germline V lookup: CDR1 SGHKS, CDR2 YYEKEE (reference sequence). Trimming removed 1 base from V and 1 base from J; junction bases left unmatched: 4. The CDR3 here is CASSLRDRGTNTEAFF. The DNA for the CDR3 is TGTGCCAGCAGCTTGCGGGACAGGGGAACGAACACTGAAGCTTTCTTT.

The chain joins TRBV4-1 to TRBJ2-1, with D perhaps given as TRBD1 or TRBD2 (5 bases each). Germline CDR1 and CDR2: MGHRA and YSYEKL. Trimming removed 0 bases from V and 0 bases from J, with 21 bases in between. The CDR3 has 20 amino acids. The CDR3 region is CASSQEEGSWGPDSYNEQFF. For the CDR3, the DNA is TGCGCCAGCAGCCAAGAAGAGGGTAGCTGGGGCCCGGACTCCTACAATGAGCAGTTCTTC.

Details on this clonotype: Just one base apart from a much larger clone, this may be a read error. The chain recombines TRBV6-1 with TRBJ1-1; D remains ambiguous. Germline values: CDR1 MNHNS, CDR2 SASEGT. The CDR3 covers 14 residues. The CDR3 coding sequence is TGTGCCAACAGTGAAGAAGGGCACCGCACTGAAGCTTTCTTT. As protein: CANSEEGHRTEAFF.

A remark on this clonotype: This may arise from a read error, as a much more abundant clone is one base away. This chain uses TRBV27 with TRBJ2-1; D gene unclear. V was shortened by 6 bases and J by 4 bases, with 22 bases between the two germline ends. This CDR3 region has 17 residues. Per germline, CDR1 MNHEY and CDR2 SMNVEV (reference sequence). In nucleotides, the CDR3 is TGTGCCAGCAGCAGGCCAACTCAAAGGGCCTCTTACAATGAGCAGTTCTTC. This encodes CASSRPTQRASYNEQFF.

The gene calls are TRBV4-3 and TRBJ1-6; D is perhaps TRBD1 (5 bases). CDR1 and CDR2 (germline): LGHNA, YSLEER. The CDR3 consists of 16 residues. Trimming took 4 bases from V and 10 from J, leaving 20 bases between them. This chain's CDR3 is CASSRQQAYARSPLHF. Here the CDR3 DNA reads TGCGCCAGCAGCCGACAACAGGCCTACGCGCGATCACCCCTCCACTTT.

The table lists this clonotype with a few counts. V and J are TRBV7-3 and TRBJ1-6; 7 bases are a match to TRBD1. The germline CDR1 and CDR2 sequences are SGHTA and FQGTGA. V lost 5 bases to trimming and J lost 9 bases; unmatched junction nucleotides: 4. The CDR3 covers 13 residues. CDR3 in DNA: TGTGCCAGCAGCCAGGGGGGTAGTTCACCCCTCCACTTT. Translation gives CASSQGGSSPLHF.

This clonotype was detected ten times or more. This chain connects TRBV7-2 to TRBJ1-2; 7 bases map to TRBD1. Germline CDR1 is SGHTA and CDR2 is FQGNSA. Trimming removed 3 bases from V and 1 base from J; junction bases left unmatched: 17. This CDR3 has 19 residues. CDR3 residues: CASSFDPSGGGGVNYGYTF. The DNA for the CDR3 is TGTGCCAGCAGCTTCGACCCGTCAGGGGGGGGTGGGGTTAACTATGGCTACACCTTC.